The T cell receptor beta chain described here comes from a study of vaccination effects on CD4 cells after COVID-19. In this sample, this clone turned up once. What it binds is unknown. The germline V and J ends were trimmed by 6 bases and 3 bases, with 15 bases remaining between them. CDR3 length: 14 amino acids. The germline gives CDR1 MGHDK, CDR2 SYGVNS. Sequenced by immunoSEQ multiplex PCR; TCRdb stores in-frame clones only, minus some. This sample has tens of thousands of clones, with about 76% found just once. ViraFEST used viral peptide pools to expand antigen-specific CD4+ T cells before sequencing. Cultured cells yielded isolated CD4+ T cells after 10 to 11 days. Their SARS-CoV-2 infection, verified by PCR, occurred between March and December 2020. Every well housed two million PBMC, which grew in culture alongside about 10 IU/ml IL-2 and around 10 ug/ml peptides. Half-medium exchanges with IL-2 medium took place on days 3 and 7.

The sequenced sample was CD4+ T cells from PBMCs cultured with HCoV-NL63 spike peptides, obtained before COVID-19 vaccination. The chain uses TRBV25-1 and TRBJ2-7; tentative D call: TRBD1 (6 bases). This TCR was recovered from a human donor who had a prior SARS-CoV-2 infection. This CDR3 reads CASSPRGTNYEQYF. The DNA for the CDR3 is TGTGCCAGCAGCCCTAGGGGGACCAACTACGAGCAGTACTTC.